The 19 T cell receptor beta chains below come from one sample, sequenced in a study of T cell repertoires in cytomegalovirus infection. Each CDR3 protein gets one entry after TCRdb re-called the reads with MiXCR. This sample has 200,000 to 300,000 distinct CDR3 sequences; 9% to 15% occur once, and the top ten carry 1.5% to 2%. Sequenced material: PBMCs. The receptors here all came from a human donor in good health (CMV status not recorded). Some clones in this sample may be carry-over from other donors' samples.

This clonotype was picked up a small number of times. The chain links TRBV4-2 to TRBJ2-5, with a weak D call TRBD1 (5 bases). Trimming shortened V by 0 bases and J by 0 bases, and 8 bases separated the two germline ends. In germline, CDR1 is LGHNA, CDR2 YNFKEQ. This CDR3 contains 15 residues. The CDR3 sequence: CASSQDGANQETQYF. Here the CDR3 DNA reads TGTGCCAGCAGCCAAGATGGGGCGAACCAAGAGACCCAGTACTTC.

In this sample, this clonotype turned up many times. The J gene is TRBJ2-5, the V gene TRBV7-2; 8 positions agree with TRBD1. Germline V lookup: CDR1 SGHTA, CDR2 FQGNSA. This CDR3 has 16 residues. Trimming removed 1 base from V and 1 base from J; junction bases left unmatched: 5. This CDR3 reads CASSLGFGQGQETQYF. CDR3 nucleotides: TGTGCCAGCAGCTTAGGGTTCGGACAGGGCCAAGAGACCCAGTACTTC.

This clonotype came up many times. The chain recombines TRBV6-5 with TRBJ1-6, with D perhaps TRBD1 (6 bases). Germline CDR1 and CDR2: MNHEY and SVGAGI. V was pared by 5 bases and J by 10 bases, with 15 bases between. The CDR3 sequence is 14 residues long. The CDR3 loop is CASSQGPRGSPLHF. For the CDR3, the DNA is TGTGCCAGCAGTCAAGGACCCAGGGGCTCACCCCTCCACTTT.

There are a few counts of this clonotype. The chain joins TRBV7-3 to TRBJ2-7; D may be TRBD2 (5 bases). V gave up 4 bases and J gave up 6 bases, with 19 bases separating them. Per germline, CDR1 SGHTA and CDR2 FQGTGA. This CDR3 has 15 residues. CDR3 nucleotide sequence: TGTGCCAGCAGCTCCCTCGGTGGGAGAGTAGGCGAGCAGTACTTC. Encoded protein: CASSSLGGRVGEQYF.

This clonotype was detected many times. The gene calls are TRBV5-1 and TRBJ2-2; TRBD1 is a possible D gene (6 bases). The V gene lost 2 bases and the J gene lost 3 bases, with 11 bases spanning the gap. Germline CDR1 is SGHRS and CDR2 is YFSETQ. The CDR3 is 15 residues long. The CDR3 coding sequence is TGCGCCAGCAGCTTCACAGGGCGAGACACCGGGGAGCTGTTTTTT. Protein: CASSFTGRDTGELFF.

This clonotype was observed many times. The chain links TRBV7-6 to TRBJ2-3; D call uncertain. Germline V gene sequence: CDR1 SGHVS, CDR2 FNYEAQ. The V end lost 5 bases, the J end lost 7 bases, and 7 bases lay between the germline ends. CDR3 length: 11 residues. DNA of the CDR3: TGTGCCAGCAGCAGCACTCATACGCAGTATTTT. Translation: CASSSTHTQYF.

This clonotype was counted many times. This chain connects TRBV6-1 to TRBJ2-3; 9 nucleotides match TRBD1. In germline, CDR1 is MNHNS, CDR2 SASEGT. This CDR3 is built from 15 residues. Trimming at V came to 6 bases and at J to 0 bases, leaving 4 bases not matched to a gene. This chain's CDR3 is CASSQTGGSTDTQYF. DNA for the CDR3: TGTGCCAGCAGCCAGACAGGGGGAAGCACAGATACGCAGTATTTT.

This clonotype was seen a few times. This chain connects TRBV13 to TRBJ1-2; D is unresolved. The CDR3 contains 14 residues. Germline assignment: CDR1 PRHDT and CDR2 FYEKMQ (reference sequence). Trimming took off 4 bases at V and 8 bases at J, with 17 bases between the two ends. CDR3 coding DNA: TGTGCCAGCAGCTATGGGGTCGGGTCGGGAGGCTACACCTTC. Encoded protein: CASSYGVGSGGYTF.

This clonotype has only a few counts. The chain joins TRBV6-1 to TRBJ2-5; TRBD1 is a possible D gene (5 bases). This CDR3 has 17 residues. The germline gives CDR1 MNHNS, CDR2 SASEGT. Trimming removed 5 bases from V and 2 bases from J, with 21 bases in between. The CDR3 region is CASSSSRATLTQETQYF. CDR3 coding DNA: TGTGCCAGCAGTTCTTCCAGGGCAACCTTGACTCAAGAGACCCAGTACTTC.

This clonotype was found many times. V gene TRBV14 combines with J gene TRBJ2-1, with 11 bases identical to TRBD2. CDR1 SGHDN and CDR2 FVKESK come from the germline V gene. The ends lost 2 bases at V and 1 base at J; junction bases unmatched: 10. The CDR3 loop spans 19 amino acids. CDR3 sequence (DNA): TGTGCCAGCAGCCAATCACTAGCGGGAGTGCGCCGTTCCTACAATGAGCAGTTCTTC. This translates into CASSQSLAGVRRSYNEQFF.

The rearrangement links TRBV29-1 to TRBJ1-1; TRBD1 might be the D (5 bases). The germline V and J ends were trimmed by 5 bases and 5 bases, with 9 bases remaining between them. Germline CDR1 is SQVTM and CDR2 is ANQGSEA. This CDR3 spans 11 amino acids. The CDR3 here is CSVIGGTEAFF. CDR3 coding DNA: TGCAGCGTTATTGGGGGAACTGAAGCTTTCTTT. The entire variable domain, with the rest obtained from reference TRBV29-1 and TRBJ1-1, is as follows: SAVISQKPSRDICQRGTSLTIQCQVDSQVTMMFWYRQQPGQSLTLIATANQGSEATYESGFVIDKFPISRPNLTFSTLTVSNMSPEDSSIYLCSVIGGTEAFFGQGTRLTVV.

This clonotype was recorded a few times. This sequence joins TRBV29-1 and TRBJ2-7; D ambiguous. The CDR3 sequence is 10 residues long. The germline V gene encodes CDR1 SQVTM and CDR2 ANQGSEA. This CDR3 reads CSVELGEQYF. The CDR3 nucleotides are TGCAGTGTGGAGCTGGGGGAGCAGTACTTC.

CDR3 region: CASSITGGGTYNEQFF. In DNA, the CDR3 is TGTGCCAGCAGCATTACCGGGGGGGGGACCTACAATGAGCAGTTCTTC. This sequence joins TRBV7-3 and TRBJ2-1, with 8 bases matching TRBD2. After removal of 5 bases from V and 2 bases from J, the junction contained 8 bases not matched to a gene. The V gene's germline CDR1 is SGHTA and CDR2 FQGTGA. This CDR3 contains 16 residues.

This clonotype was picked up a small number of times. V is TRBV6-5 and J is TRBJ2-7, with 7 positions matching TRBD1. With V trimmed by 5 bases and J by 0 bases, 16 bases remained unmatched. Germline CDR1 and CDR2: MNHEY and SVGAGI. The CDR3 runs to 18 residues. CDR3 loop: CASSLSTPGQVSSYEQYF. The CDR3 DNA is TGTGCCAGCAGTCTTTCCACCCCCGGACAGGTTTCCTCCTACGAGCAGTACTTC.

The sample holds many counts of this clonotype. The rearrangement links TRBV28 to TRBJ1-1, with D possibly TRBD1 on 5 matching bases. Between the trimmed V and J ends, which lost 5 bases and 8 bases, there was a span of 18 bases. The CDR3 covers 14 residues. Germline V gene sequence: CDR1 MDHEN, CDR2 SYDVKM. The CDR3 sequence: CASSPIGGGREAFF. DNA of the CDR3: TGTGCCAGCAGTCCGATTGGGGGAGGGAGAGAAGCTTTCTTT.

This chain connects TRBV20-1 to TRBJ2-1; 9 positions match TRBD2. V shed 0 bases and J 3 bases; nucleotides not matched to a gene: 6. Germline V gene data show CDR1 as DFQATT and CDR2 as SNEGSKA (reference sequence). The CDR3 loop spans 16 amino acids. The CDR3 DNA follows: TGCAGTGCTAGAGAAGTAAGCGGGAGGTTCTACAATGAGCAGTTCTTC. Amino acids: CSAREVSGRFYNEQFF.

Many counts were recorded for this clonotype. This CDR3 reads CASSHLAGGAEQFF. CDR3 nucleotide sequence: TGTGCCAGCAGCCACCTAGCGGGGGGGGCTGAGCAGTTCTTC. The chain has TRBV7-2 and TRBJ2-1, with 12 positions matching TRBD2. This CDR3 spans 14 amino acids. V was pared by 5 bases and J by 9 bases, with 5 bases of the junction left unmatched. Germline V CDR1 and CDR2: SGHTA, FQGNSA.

This clonotype was seen a few times. This chain links TRBV12-3 or TRBV12-4 with TRBJ2-1, with D possibly TRBD2 on 6 matching bases. Trimming removed 6 bases at V and 6 bases at J, with 21 bases between. The CDR3 totals 16 residues. The DNA for the CDR3 is TGTGCCAGCAGCTCTGGGGGGAACTCCTGGCGCAATGAGCAGTTCTTC. Translated: CASSSGGNSWRNEQFF.

This clonotype was found many times. The chain carries TRBV12-3 or TRBV12-4 and TRBJ2-2; 8 nucleotides agree with TRBD1. CDR3 length: 15 amino acids. V was pared by 2 bases and J by 6 bases, with 5 bases of the junction left unmatched. The CDR3 protein is CASSLKYRGAGELFF. The DNA for the CDR3 is TGTGCCAGCAGTTTAAAGTACAGGGGGGCCGGGGAGCTGTTTTTT.